This entry describes one TCR beta chain. Original data processing: Amplification from reference gene primers served as the basis for estimated nucleated cell counts. Profiling relied on immunoSEQ multiplex PCR, and the TCRdb table lists in-frame clones only, not all of them. V, J and clone size are those of that table, while D and trimming were read from the DNA. The sample consists of about 250,000 clones, about 91% of them appearing once. V was clipped by 4 bases and J by 2 bases; unmatched bases: 12. The length of the CDR3 is 17 residues. Germline loops: CDR1 SGHTA, CDR2 FQGNSA. These data belong to a study of blood T cell repertoires in COVID-19. Study-wide background: Acute and convalescent COVID-19 specimens originated in the United States, Italy and Spain. The analysed material was cDNA or gDNA that came from T cells, B-cell-depleted T cells, or PBMCs.

The chain uses TRBV7-2 and TRBJ2-5, with 8 bases identical to TRBD2. The sample consisted of peripheral blood. The source is an older man with acute or convalescent COVID-19. The CDR3 DNA reads as TGTGCCAGCAGCTCTCCCGTCAGCGGGAGATTACAAGAGACCCAGTACTTC. Its protein product is CASSSPVSGRLQETQYF.